This TCR beta chain was retrieved from a study of T cells in Graves' hyperthyroidism and ophthalmopathy. Overall study results and limits: Ophthalmopathy, which appeared later, was predicted by the model a median approximately six months before onset.

This clonotype came up a few times. Its target is unknown. Patients between 18 and 65 years old had hyperthyroidism, newly diagnosed and lasting under 2 months. Together with thyroid ultrasound, orbital computed tomography, serum thyroxine and TRAb, clinical symptoms were used for diagnoses. Amplified TCR beta CDR3 regions derived from RNA transcripts. TCR CDR3 underwent first-round RT-PCR with the HTBI primer set. TCRdb fed the multiplex PCR reads into MiXCR, producing one record per CDR3 protein. The sample carries about 360,000 distinct CDR3 sequences, just under 25% recorded once. Specimen: blood. The TCR originated in a man aged 50 to 60 with Graves' hyperthyroidism.

The CDR3 nucleotides read TGTGCCACCAGCAGAGCTGGACTAGCGGGAGTAGAGACCCAGTACTTC. Protein product: CATSRAGLAGVETQYF. The chain combines TRBV15 with TRBJ2-5, with 13 bases that match TRBD2. The CDR3 spans 16 residues. Germline-derived CDR1 and CDR2 are LNHNV and YYDKDF (reference sequence). With V trimmed by 1 base and J by 4 bases, 3 bases remained unmatched.